The 2 T cell receptor beta chains below all came from one sample that was sequenced in a study of T cell repertoires in cytomegalovirus infection. TCRdb reprocessed the reads via MiXCR and lists one record per CDR3 protein. The data show 250,000 to 300,000 distinct CDR3 sequences, about an eighth seen once. The sequencing input was PBMCs. These receptors all come from a human donor in good health (CMV status not recorded). Some clones in this sample may be carry-over from other donors' samples.

This clonotype has a handful of counts. The V and J genes are TRBV7-9 and TRBJ1-6, with D possibly TRBD1 on 6 matching bases. The CDR3 has 15 residues. The germline V gene has CDR1 SEHNR and CDR2 FQNEAQ (reference sequence). V dropped 6 bases and J dropped 1 base, with 10 bases sitting between them. The CDR3 protein is CASSLQGSYNSPLHF. As DNA, the CDR3 is TGTGCCAGCAGTCTTCAGGGGTCCTATAATTCACCCCTCCACTTT.

A few counts support this clonotype. The rearrangement joins TRBV28 to TRBJ2-1; possible D gene TRBD2, 5 bases. The germline V gene encodes CDR1 MDHEN and CDR2 SYDVKM. Trimming cost V 6 bases and J 8 bases, with 17 bases left between them. The CDR3 runs 14 residues. CDR3 in amino acids: CASSYHHTGYEQFF. The CDR3 DNA reads TGTGCCAGCAGCTATCACCACACGGGATATGAGCAGTTCTTC.